This T cell receptor beta chain was retrieved from a study of T cells after yellow fever vaccination (dated by TCRdb to the late 2010s). As for the study more broadly: The SMART-Seq v4 Ultra Low Input RNA kit was used to prepare libraries from fractions with low cell numbers. Bulk PBMC replicates and cell subsets were isolated from blood drawn at multiple timepoints before and after both primary and secondary immunization. Two healthy male donors, one aged 18 to 30 and one aged 30 to 40 years, made up the cohort. To track T-cell clones before and after primary and booster YFV17D yellow fever vaccination, bulk TCR alpha and beta repertoires were sequenced longitudinally. What the research found in general, with its limitations: Because only a couple of donors were included in the study, the extent to which the findings can be generalized is limited. After the booster, most of the clones that had expanded following primary vaccination were detected again (just under 97% of CD4 and around 90% of CD8), which suggests that memory was broadly maintained. A small fraction of clonotypes appeared in both the CD4 and CD8 compartments, likely as a result of convergent recombination. The secondary T-cell response was found to be weaker but faster than the primary response, with a peak reached on day 5 rather than on day 15. Because abundant contaminating clonotypes from the bulk population could be contained in FACS-sorted repertoires, computational filtering was required.

The CDR3, cysteine through phenylalanine, is 14 amino acids long. Of the read, only the CDR3 DNA is kept; its 42 bases are in frame from base 1. Trimming accounts for 5 bases at V and 4 bases at J, while the number of junction bases matched to no gene is 1. CDR1 MNHEY and CDR2 SMNVEV were looked up in the germline V gene (reference sequence). Sequencing took place on an Illumina NovaSeq 6000. TCR cDNA was synthesized by 5'RACE template switching, through which a universal primer site and unique molecular identifiers were introduced. Priming of cDNA synthesis was performed from both the TCR alpha and TCR beta constant segments. Library amplification used two PCR steps, and the second PCR step added sample barcodes and sequencing adapters. Sequencing of the libraries was done on either Illumina HiSeq 2500 (2x100 bp) or NovaSeq (2x150 bp). Per the authors' processing: Reads were demultiplexed and collapsed into UMI consensus sequences with MIGEC, and V(D)J alignment was performed with MiXCR. Clonotypes responding to the vaccine were identified with edgeR on replicate PBMC samples, with the criteria of FDR below 0.01 and a log2 fold change above 5 up to day 15. Bulk clonotypes were assigned CD4 or CD8 identity according to which sequenced CD4 or CD8 repertoire held them at higher abundance. TCRdb reworked the public reads: Q25 trimming with fastp, MiXCR clone assembly, productive beta chains retained. Each record represents a unique CDR3 protein, reported with the most common genes and DNA among its rows. It is TCRdb's table, rather than the study itself, that gives the V and J calls and clone size. This sample is represented by 120,000 or so distinct CDR3 sequences; 12% to 15% of them were singletons. The top ten clonotypes cover roughly 44% of the sample.

Read against the paper, the sample's treatment or condition label means: live attenuated yellow fever vaccine strain. A standard Ficoll-Paque protocol was used to isolate PBMCs from peripheral blood. CD4 and CD8 T-cell fractions were isolated with Dynabeads CD4 and CD8 positive selection kits. TriZol was used to extract RNA from bulk PBMCs, CD4 and CD8 fractions, and dextramer-positive and dextramer-negative fractions. This clonotype was seen only a few times. This clone's antigen is unknown. No much larger clonotype is one base removed from it; base qualities were not supplied. The rearrangement joined TRBV27 to TRBJ2-2, and 10 junction bases match TRBD2. The sample was CD8+ T cells sorted from PBMCs, taken 5 days after the yellow fever booster vaccination. This TCR was sampled from a man in his late teens or twenties who received the YFV17D yellow fever vaccine. The CDR3 is CASSGLAATGELFF. The nucleotide sequence is given as TGTGCCAGCAGTGGACTAGCGGCCACCGGGGAGCTGTTTTTT.